This entry concerns a single T cell receptor (beta chain). V gave up 5 bases and J gave up 0 bases, with 8 bases separating them. Germline CDR1 MNHEY, CDR2 SMNVEV (reference sequence). CDR3 length: 14 amino acids. This sample was included in a study of blood T cell repertoires in COVID-19. Across the study: PBMCs, B-cell-depleted T cells, or T cells provided the cDNA or gDNA that made up the material.

In the original processing: Reference gene primer amplification gave estimated nucleated cell counts. Sequencing used immunoSEQ multiplex PCR; TCRdb keeps in-frame clones, though not all of them. V, J and clone size reflect that table, while D and trimming were determined from the DNA. The data show about 290,000 clones, around four fifths seen once. V and J are TRBV27 and TRBJ1-5, with D unclear. This sequence was found in a woman in her 50s with active or convalescent COVID-19. Sequencing was carried out using peripheral blood. CDR3 protein: CASSPAVSNQPQHF. The CDR3 nucleotides read TGTGCCAGCAGTCCGGCGGTTAGCAATCAGCCCCAGCATTTT.